Detailed here is one T cell receptor beta chain. Its antigen is still unknown. Random hexamers were used to reverse transcribe an amount of about 0.45 to 1 ug RNA. Amplification of TCR beta CDR3 spanned 54 Vbeta and 13 Jbeta via immunoSEQ multiplex PCR. TCRdb re-called the immunoSEQ multiplex PCR reads with MiXCR, one entry per CDR3 protein. The data hold 120,000 or so distinct CDR3 sequences, with around 94% observed a single time. CDR3 length: 14 residues. The germline V gene encodes CDR1 SNHLY and CDR2 FYNNEI. With 5 bases clipped from V and 1 base from J, the junction kept 3 bases outside the gene matches. The sample originates from a study of CD8 T cells in Susac syndrome. Overall study: The Susac syndrome patients were therapy-naive, on corticosteroids, or on intravenous immunoglobulin alone at blood draw.

Study outcomes and limitations: The study identified approximately sixteen and five Susac-specific public clones in total CD8+ and CD8+ TEMRA repertoires. Regarding the TCR sequencing and HLA analysis, the study admitted that a relatively small number of individuals were involved.

The sequence was obtained from a human donor with Susac syndrome. Source material: CD8+ T cells from PBMCs. The V gene is TRBV2, the J gene TRBJ2-5, with 8 bases lining up with TRBD1. The CDR3 spells CASSQTGGQETQYF. CDR3 coding DNA: TGTGCCAGCAGTCAAACAGGGGGCCAAGAGACCCAGTACTTC. Supplemented by reference TRBV2 and TRBJ2-5, the full variable domain reads EPEVTQTPSHQVTQMGQEVILRCVPISNHLYFYWYRQILGQKVEFLVSFYNNEISEKSEIFDDQFSVERPDGSNFTLKIRSTKLEDSAMYFCASSQTGGQETQYFGPGTRLLVL.